A selection of T cell receptor beta chains follows, all from one sample in a study of blood T cell repertoires in COVID-19. Sequencing used immunoSEQ multiplex PCR; TCRdb keeps in-frame clones, though not all of them. The table lists 100,000 to 150,000 clones, 84% of them singletons, with around 13% in the top ten. Sequencing was done on a sample of peripheral blood. These receptors were obtained from a woman in her twenties or thirties who had recovered from COVID-19. Each CDR3 is given with its conserved first and last residue. The D gene is left open where the match is weak. Clone size, where shown, is once, few, many, or a class for clones that have expanded.

clone_size j_call d_call v_call cdr3_length cdr3_aa cdr3_nt
NA TRBJ1-6 TRBD1 TRBV11-2 13 CASSLDRGSPLHF TGTGCCAGCAGCTTGGACAGGGGTTCACCCCTCCACTTT
NA TRBJ1-2 TRBD1 TRBV6-5 13 CASSMGQNYGYTF TGTGCCAGCAGTATGGGACAGAACTATGGCTACACCTTC
NA TRBJ1-5 TRBD1 TRBV7-2 15 CASSLDRGRNQPQHF TGTGCCAGCAGCTTAGACAGGGGGCGCAATCAGCCCCAGCATTTT
NA TRBJ2-1 NA TRBV15 16 CATSRGVPAARNEQFF TGTGCCACCAGCAGAGGCGTCCCGGCAGCGCGCAATGAGCAGTTCTTC
NA TRBJ1-3 NA TRBV12-3/TRBV12-4 12 CASRRDTGTIYF TGTGCCAGCAGACGGGACACTGGCACCATATATTTT
NA TRBJ2-7 NA TRBV6-5 15 CASSVMAGESYEQYF TGTGCCAGCAGCGTAATGGCGGGCGAATCCTACGAGCAGTACTTC
NA TRBJ1-1 NA TRBV7-2 12 CASSLASTEAFF TGTGCCAGCAGCTTAGCGTCGACTGAAGCTTTCTTT
NA TRBJ2-7 TRBD2 TRBV19 17 CASSLGLAGRPSYEQYF TGTGCCAGTAGTTTGGGACTAGCGGGACGACCGAGCTACGAGCAGTACTTC
NA TRBJ2-7 TRBD1 TRBV19 12 CASSTGGKEQYF TGTGCCAGTAGTACAGGGGGCAAGGAGCAGTACTTC
once TRBJ1-1 NA TRBV6-5 16 CASSYPSMVSNTEAFF TGTGCCAGCAGTTACCCTAGTATGGTTTCGAACACTGAAGCTTTCTTT
once TRBJ2-1 TRBD1 TRBV19 12 CASSGAGTGPFF TGTGCCAGTAGTGGGGCCGGGACAGGTCCTTTCTTC
NA TRBJ2-1 TRBD2 TRBV25-1 18 CASSGGGLAGDIYNEQFF TGTGCCAGCAGTGGAGGAGGGCTAGCGGGAGACATATACAATGAGCAGTTCTTC
NA TRBJ1-2 NA TRBV19 14 CASSIGHSSGGYTF TGTGCCAGTAGTATTGGACACTCATCGGGTGGCTACACCTTC
few TRBJ1-3 TRBD1 TRBV18 17 CASSPPGGQSSGNTIYF TGTGCCAGCTCTCCGCCCGGGGGACAGAGCTCTGGAAACACCATATATTTT
NA TRBJ2-7 TRBD1 TRBV18 15 CASSLGQGKNYEQYF TGTGCCAGCTCCCTCGGACAGGGTAAGAACTACGAGCAGTACTTC
NA TRBJ2-1 NA TRBV12-3/TRBV12-4 12 CASSLLSNEQFF TGTGCCAGCAGTTTACTAAGTAATGAGCAGTTCTTC
NA TRBJ2-4 NA TRBV13 14 CASRGRREKNIQYF TGTGCCAGCAGGGGGAGAAGGGAAAAAAACATTCAGTACTTC
NA TRBJ1-3 NA TRBV6-6 16 CASISRGGVTGNTIYF TGTGCCAGCATCTCCCGAGGGGGAGTCACTGGAAACACCATATATTTT
NA TRBJ1-4 TRBD1 TRBV2 15 CASSDRDRDEEKLFF TGTGCCAGCAGTGATCGGGACAGGGACGAAGAAAAACTGTTTTTT
NA TRBJ2-5 NA TRBV5-1 15 CASGDLSGVQETQYF TGCGCCAGCGGAGACTTAAGCGGAGTCCAAGAGACCCAGTACTTC
NA TRBJ2-3 TRBD2 TRBV5-1 16 CASSTTSGGSTDTQYF TGCGCCAGCAGCACTACTAGCGGGGGTTCCACAGATACGCAGTATTTT
few TRBJ2-7 NA TRBV7-2 15 CASSVTGTVPYEQYF TGTGCCAGCAGCGTTACCGGGACTGTTCCCTACGAGCAGTACTTC
NA TRBJ1-2 NA TRBV28 12 CASSLSSYGYTF TGTGCCAGCAGTTTATCCAGCTATGGCTACACCTTC
NA TRBJ1-1 NA TRBV5-6 14 CASSLGRENTEAFF TGTGCCAGCAGCTTGGGCAGGGAGAACACTGAAGCTTTCTTT
NA TRBJ1-2 NA TRBV19 13 CASSISGDYGYTF TGTGCCAGTAGTATATCGGGGGACTATGGCTACACCTTC
NA TRBJ1-2 TRBD1 TRBV19 15 CASSTRDSPNYGYTF TGTGCCAGTAGTACTAGGGACAGCCCTAACTATGGCTACACCTTC
few TRBJ1-1 NA TRBV10-3 13 CAISAGGNTEAFF TGTGCCATCAGTGCGGGGGGAAACACTGAAGCTTTCTTT
NA TRBJ2-1 NA TRBV19 16 CASSIDLGRGDNEQFF TGTGCCAGTAGTATAGATCTAGGCAGGGGGGACAATGAGCAGTTCTTC
few TRBJ1-5 NA TRBV27 15 CASTPLGGGNQPQHF TGTGCCAGCACCCCCCTGGGAGGCGGCAATCAGCCCCAGCATTTT
once TRBJ1-6 NA TRBV10-1 14 CASSEAGGNSPLHF TGCGCCAGCAGTGAGGCGGGTGGTAATTCACCCCTCCACTTT
once TRBJ2-5 NA TRBV6-6 13 CASSYGAVETQYF TGTGCCAGCAGTTACGGGGCAGTCGAGACCCAGTACTTC
NA TRBJ1-6 TRBD1 TRBV9 14 CASSAGDRVSPLHF TGTGCCAGCAGCGCGGGGGACAGGGTTTCACCCCTCCACTTT
NA TRBJ1-6 NA TRBV4-1 16 CASSRTESSYNSPLHF TGCGCCAGCAGCCGGACAGAGAGCTCCTATAATTCACCCCTCCACTTT
NA TRBJ2-2 TRBD2 TRBV11-2 15 CASSFTSGNTGELFF TGTGCCAGCAGCTTTACTAGCGGCAACACCGGGGAGCTGTTTTTT
once TRBJ1-2 TRBD1 TRBV10-1 13 CASSPGTGFGYTF TGCGCCAGCAGTCCCGGGACAGGGTTTGGCTACACCTTC
NA TRBJ2-3 TRBD2 TRBV4-1 16 CASSLTLAARTDTQYF TGCGCCAGCAGCCTTACTCTAGCGGCCCGCACAGATACGCAGTATTTT
NA TRBJ2-3 TRBD2 TRBV29-1 14 CSALGLAGGDTQYF TGCAGCGCGCTGGGACTAGCGGGAGGAGATACGCAGTATTTT
NA TRBJ2-4 NA TRBV27 14 CASSPGGPKNIQYF TGTGCCAGCAGTCCCGGAGGGCCCAAAAACATTCAGTACTTC
NA TRBJ1-3 TRBD1 TRBV9 16 CASSTRQGARGNTIYF TGTGCCAGCAGCACCCGACAGGGGGCAAGGGGAAACACCATATATTTT
few TRBJ2-1 NA TRBV3-1/TRBV3-2 14 CASSQMVSGGEQFF TGTGCCAGCAGCCAAATGGTAAGCGGCGGTGAGCAGTTCTTC
NA TRBJ2-7 TRBD1 TRBV4-1 15 CASSLGGGTGYEQYF TGCGCCAGCAGTCTAGGGGGGGGGACAGGGTACGAGCAGTACTTC
NA TRBJ1-2 TRBD1 TRBV27 16 CASRTGTGGANYGYTF TGTGCCAGCAGGACGGGGACAGGGGGCGCTAACTATGGCTACACCTTC
NA TRBJ2-2 NA TRBV6-5 16 CASSYDRRVNTGELFF TGTGCCAGCAGTTACGACAGAAGAGTAAACACCGGGGAGCTGTTTTTT
NA TRBJ2-1 NA TRBV21-1 18 CASSPCRGTYSSYNEQFF TGTGCCAGCAGCCCTTGTCGAGGGACTTACAGCTCCTACAATGAGCAGTTCTTC
once TRBJ2-7 NA TRBV13 14 CASSLPGSSYEQYF TGTGCCAGCAGCTTACCAGGCAGCTCCTACGAGCAGTACTTC
once TRBJ2-7 NA TRBV5-1 15 CASRTEPGNSYEQYF TGCGCCAGCAGAACGGAGCCGGGAAACTCCTACGAGCAGTACTTC
NA TRBJ1-1 TRBD1 TRBV24-1 14 CATSDLIEGAGSFF TGTGCCACCAGTGATTTGATTGAGGGGGCGGGATCTTTCTTT
NA TRBJ2-1 NA TRBV21-1 19 CASRSKWGGSVASYNEQFF TGTGCCAGCAGAAGCAAGTGGGGCGGGAGTGTTGCCTCCTACAATGAGCAGTTCTTC
NA TRBJ2-7 TRBD2 TRBV10-3 13 CAIKREGRNEQYF TGTGCCATCAAGCGGGAGGGAAGGAACGAGCAGTACTTC
NA TRBJ1-2 TRBD1 TRBV30 13 CAWGQGDNYGYTF TGTGCCTGGGGACAGGGGGACAACTATGGCTACACCTTC
NA TRBJ2-3 TRBD2 TRBV27 17 CASSSGLAGKLTDTQYF TGTGCCAGCAGTTCCGGACTAGCGGGAAAGCTCACAGATACGCAGTATTTT